This T cell receptor (beta chain) was sequenced during a study of T cells after yellow fever vaccination. TCRdb redid the calling of the 5' RACE reads with MiXCR, one entry per CDR3 protein. The data show roughly 500,000 distinct CDR3 sequences, with roughly 19% seen just once and around an eighth held by the top ten. This clonotype was seen a handful of times. Its matching antigen is unknown. The germline gives CDR1 MDHEN, CDR2 SYDVKM. V shed 5 bases and J 9 bases; nucleotides not matched to a gene: 8. This CDR3 comprises 14 residues. Study observations and caveats: At about 97% for CD4 and roughly 87% for CD8, most primary-vaccination clones showed up again after the booster.

The receptor's source is a man younger than 45 who received the YFV17D yellow fever vaccine. Sequenced here: PBMCs, sampled 15 days after the yellow fever booster vaccination. The chain joins TRBV28 to TRBJ2-7; 12 nucleotides line up with TRBD2. CDR3 in DNA: TGTGCCAGCAGTATACCGGGACTAGCGGGCGCGCAGTACTTC. As protein: CASSIPGLAGAQYF.